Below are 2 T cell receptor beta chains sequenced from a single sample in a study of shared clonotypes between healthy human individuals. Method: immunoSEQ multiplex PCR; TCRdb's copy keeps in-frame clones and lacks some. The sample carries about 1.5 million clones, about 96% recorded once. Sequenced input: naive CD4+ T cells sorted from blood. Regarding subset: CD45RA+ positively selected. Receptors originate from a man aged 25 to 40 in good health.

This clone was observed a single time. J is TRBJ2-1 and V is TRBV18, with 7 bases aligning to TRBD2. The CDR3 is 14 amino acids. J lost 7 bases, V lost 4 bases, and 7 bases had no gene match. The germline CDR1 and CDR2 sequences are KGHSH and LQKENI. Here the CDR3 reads CASSQAGMENEQFF. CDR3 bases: TGTGCCAGCTCACAAGCGGGGATGGAGAATGAGCAGTTCTTC.

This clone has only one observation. CDR3 DNA sequence: TGTGCCAGCAGCTCCCGACGGGGATCAATCCACAATGAGCAGTTCTTC. Amino acid sequence: CASSSRRGSIHNEQFF. This sequence joins TRBV5-4 and TRBJ2-1, with D possibly TRBD2 on 5 matching bases. The CDR3 consists of 16 residues. Deletions cut 3 bases from V and 5 bases from J, with 18 bases between. Germline values: CDR1 SGHNT, CDR2 YYREEE (reference sequence). The full variable domain, in which reference TRBV5-4 and TRBJ2-1 provide the parts outside the CDR3, is ETGVTQSPTHLIKTRGQQVTLRCSSQSGHNTVSWYQQALGQGPQFIFQYYREEENGRGNFPPRFSGLQFPNYSSELNVNALELDDSALYLCASSSRRGSIHNEQFFGPGTRLTVL.